This is a list of T cell receptor beta chains from one sample in a study of shared clonotypes between healthy human individuals. Clones were sequenced by immunoSEQ multiplex PCR, and TCRdb holds only the in-frame ones, with some missing. Among some 1 million clones listed, about 75% were seen once. What was sequenced was memory CD4+ T cells sorted from blood. The receptors were sampled from a man between 18 and 35 years old in good health. The CDR3 runs from the conserved cysteine through the conserved F or W. D genes are given only for firm matches. A row's size may be missing; if present it is once, few, many or a size class.

V: TRBV9
size: once
J: TRBJ2-7
D: TRBD2
DNA: TGTGCCAGCAGCGTTCTAGCGGGTCCCTACGAGCAGTACTTC
CDR3: CASSVLAGPYEQYF

V: TRBV11-1
size: .
J: TRBJ2-5
D: TRBD2
DNA: TGTGCCAGCGGTAGCGGGTACGGCTTAGGAGAGACCCAGTACTTC
CDR3: CASGSGYGLGETQYF

V: TRBV28
size: .
J: TRBJ2-7
D: .
DNA: TGTGCCAGCAGCCCTCGGGCGGGGCTCTACGAGCAGTACTTC
CDR3: CASSPRAGLYEQYF

V: TRBV19
size: .
J: TRBJ1-5
D: TRBD1
DNA: TGTGCCAGTAGTATAAGGCTTGGCAGGGGGGGCGATCAGCCCCAGCATTTT
CDR3: CASSIRLGRGGDQPQHF

V: TRBV18
size: .
J: TRBJ2-4
D: TRBD2
DNA: TGTGCCAGCTCACCTCTGCCGGCTAGCGGGAGAGAGCTAGCCAAAAACATTCAGTACTTC
CDR3: CASSPLPASGRELAKNIQYF

V: TRBV2
size: .
J: TRBJ2-1
D: TRBD2
DNA: TGTGCCAGCAAAACTAGCGGGATTTCCTACAATGAGCAGTTCTTC
CDR3: CASKTSGISYNEQFF

V: TRBV6-1
size: few
J: TRBJ1-5
D: .
DNA: TGTGCCAGCACCGAGACAGCGGGCAATCAGCCCCAGCATTTT
CDR3: CASTETAGNQPQHF

V: TRBV15
size: .
J: TRBJ2-7
D: TRBD1
DNA: TGTGCCACCAGCCCCTTCGGGACAGGGAAGTACGAGCAGTACTTC
CDR3: CATSPFGTGKYEQYF

V: TRBV29-1
size: .
J: TRBJ2-1
D: TRBD2
DNA: TGCAGCGTTATAGCGGGAGGTCGCTTCTTC
CDR3: CSVIAGGRFF

V: TRBV7-9
size: few
J: TRBJ1-1
D: .
DNA: TGTGCCAGCAGCTACCTACAGGAGAAAGCTTTCTTT
CDR3: CASSYLQEKAFF

V: TRBV9
size: .
J: TRBJ1-2
D: .
DNA: TGTGCCAGCAGCCGCAGGGGTGAAGGCTACACCTTC
CDR3: CASSRRGEGYTF

V: TRBV6-1
size: few
J: TRBJ1-2
D: .
DNA: TGTGCCAGCAGTGAATGGGGGGTAGGGAGGGCAGCTGGCTACACCTTC
CDR3: CASSEWGVGRAAGYTF

V: TRBV19
size: once
J: TRBJ2-3
D: .
DNA: TGTGCCAGTAGTAAGCAGGGGCCGGTAGGCACAGATACGCAGTATTTT
CDR3: CASSKQGPVGTDTQYF

V: TRBV9
size: .
J: TRBJ2-1
D: TRBD2
DNA: TGTGCCAGCAGCGTAGCAGGGCTAGCGGGAGTTAATGAGCAGTTCTTC
CDR3: CASSVAGLAGVNEQFF

V: TRBV19
size: .
J: TRBJ2-6
D: TRBD1
DNA: TGTGCCAGTAGTCCCCGGACAGGGGGAGGGGGCTCTGGGGCCAACGTCCTGACTTTC
CDR3: CASSPRTGGGGSGANVLTF

V: TRBV5-4
size: .
J: TRBJ2-7
D: .
DNA: TGTGCCAGCAGCTTGGGATACAGCTCCTACGAGCAGTACTTC
CDR3: CASSLGYSSYEQYF

V: TRBV5-4
size: .
J: TRBJ2-2
D: TRBD1
DNA: TGTGCCAGCAGCCCCCCCCCTGACAGGGATGTCGGGGAGCTGTTTTTT
CDR3: CASSPPPDRDVGELFF

V: TRBV7-6
size: .
J: TRBJ2-3
D: .
DNA: TGTGCCAGCAGCTTAATGGCGGGGCAGGGAGATACGCAGTATTTT
CDR3: CASSLMAGQGDTQYF

V: TRBV6-6
size: .
J: TRBJ1-5
D: .
DNA: TGTGCCAGCAGTGCCCCCCACGATTCGGATCAGCCCCAGCATTTT
CDR3: CASSAPHDSDQPQHF

V: TRBV9
size: .
J: TRBJ1-2
D: .
DNA: TGTGCCAGCAGCCCGGACTGGGGAGGCTACACCTTC
CDR3: CASSPDWGGYTF

V: TRBV11-3
size: .
J: TRBJ2-1
D: .
DNA: TGTGCCAGCAGCTCTCAGGGGGGGGGCTTTAATGAGCAGTTCTTC
CDR3: CASSSQGGGFNEQFF

V: TRBV18
size: .
J: TRBJ2-5
D: .
DNA: TGTGCCAGCTCACCAGTCCCTTCCCAAGAGACCCAGTACTTC
CDR3: CASSPVPSQETQYF

V: TRBV28
size: few
J: TRBJ1-2
D: .
DNA: TGTGCCAGCAGAGAACACGGGTCAACATCGGGCTACACCTTC
CDR3: CASREHGSTSGYTF

V: TRBV10-2
size: .
J: TRBJ1-2
D: .
DNA: TGCGCCAGCAGTGAGTTTAGGGGAAATGGCTACACCTTC
CDR3: CASSEFRGNGYTF

V: TRBV21-1
size: .
J: TRBJ2-1
D: .
DNA: TGTGCCAGCAGCAAACGATCCGGGGACCACAATGAGCAGTTCTTC
CDR3: CASSKRSGDHNEQFF

V: TRBV7-2
size: .
J: TRBJ2-5
D: .
DNA: TGTGCCAGCAGCTTAGAGGGGGGACACAGGGCCCAGTACTTC
CDR3: CASSLEGGHRAQYF

V: TRBV19
size: .
J: TRBJ1-2
D: .
DNA: TGTGCCAGTAGTATGACGGGTCAAGGCTACACCTTC
CDR3: CASSMTGQGYTF

V: TRBV7-9
size: .
J: TRBJ2-2
D: .
DNA: TGTGCCAGCAGCCCCTTGGGTAGCCTGAACACCGGGGAGCTGTTTTTT
CDR3: CASSPLGSLNTGELFF

V: TRBV30
size: .
J: TRBJ2-1
D: .
DNA: TGTGCCTGGAGTAGGGGGGAGGGGTACAATGAGCAGTTCTTC
CDR3: CAWSRGEGYNEQFF

V: TRBV2
size: .
J: TRBJ2-1
D: .
DNA: TGTGCCAGCAGTCTAGCGATCTCCTACAATGAGCAGTTCTTC
CDR3: CASSLAISYNEQFF

V: TRBV7-2
size: .
J: TRBJ2-3
D: .
DNA: TGTGCCAGCAGCCCCCGGGGGACGGATACGCAGTATTTT
CDR3: CASSPRGTDTQYF

V: TRBV18
size: .
J: TRBJ2-2
D: .
DNA: TGTGCCAGCTCACCAGCAGGGTCCACCGGGGAGCTGTTTTTT
CDR3: CASSPAGSTGELFF

V: TRBV30
size: few
J: TRBJ1-2
D: .
DNA: TGTGCCTGGAGTGTACAGATTGGCTACACCTTC
CDR3: CAWSVQIGYTF

V: TRBV5-1
size: once
J: TRBJ2-2
D: TRBD2
DNA: TGCGCCAGCAGCGAGACTAGCGGGGGCAGTACCGGGGAGCTGTTTTTT
CDR3: CASSETSGGSTGELFF

V: TRBV27
size: once
J: TRBJ2-5
D: TRBD1
DNA: TGTGCCAGCAGAGGAACAGGGGCTGGAGGCGAGACCCAGTACTTC
CDR3: CASRGTGAGGETQYF

V: TRBV7-2
size: .
J: TRBJ1-5
D: .
DNA: TGTGCCAGCAGCTTCCGAGCAGGCGGCAATCAGCCCCAGCATTTT
CDR3: CASSFRAGGNQPQHF

V: TRBV7-3
size: .
J: TRBJ2-3
D: .
DNA: TGTGCCAGCAGCCCATCCAGGGGGGGCAGCACAGATACGCAGTATTTT
CDR3: CASSPSRGGSTDTQYF

V: TRBV2
size: .
J: TRBJ1-1
D: .
DNA: TGTGCCAGCAGGGAACAGGGACTTGAAGCTTTCTTT
CDR3: CASREQGLEAFF

V: TRBV6-1
size: .
J: TRBJ1-2
D: .
DNA: TGTGCCAGCAGTGAAAATGGGGGGCTCGATCGCCATGGCTACACCTTC
CDR3: CASSENGGLDRHGYTF

V: TRBV10-3
size: few
J: TRBJ2-3
D: TRBD2
DNA: TGTGCCATCAGTGAGTTACTAGCGGGGGGGCCCGGCACAGATACGCAGTATTTT
CDR3: CAISELLAGGPGTDTQYF

V: TRBV4-1
size: .
J: TRBJ2-1
D: TRBD1
DNA: TGCGCCAGCAGCCAAGGGGGGGACAGGGTCAATGAGCAGTTCTTC
CDR3: CASSQGGDRVNEQFF

V: TRBV5-1
size: .
J: TRBJ1-6
D: TRBD1
DNA: TGCGCCAGCAGCTCGTCACAGGGGGCGCAGAATTCACCCCTCCACTTT
CDR3: CASSSSQGAQNSPLHF

V: TRBV19
size: once
J: TRBJ1-3
D: .
DNA: TGTGCCAGTAGAAGGGACCGGATCTCTGGAAACACCATATATTTT
CDR3: CASRRDRISGNTIYF

V: TRBV29-1
size: few
J: TRBJ1-2
D: .
DNA: TGCAGCGTTCTGAGCTATGGCTACACCTTC
CDR3: CSVLSYGYTF

V: TRBV6-1
size: .
J: TRBJ1-1
D: .
DNA: TGTGCCAGCAGTGAAGGGTACTCCACTGAAGCTTTCTTT
CDR3: CASSEGYSTEAFF

V: TRBV7-8
size: .
J: TRBJ2-4
D: .
DNA: TGTGCCAGCACCCCTAGACCTGGACAGTTCCTAGCCAAAAACATTCAGTACTTC
CDR3: CASTPRPGQFLAKNIQYF

V: TRBV7-3
size: .
J: TRBJ2-1
D: TRBD2
DNA: TGTGCCAGCAGCATTTCTAGCGGGGCATACAATGAGCAGTTCTTC
CDR3: CASSISSGAYNEQFF

V: TRBV6-6
size: once
J: TRBJ2-7
D: TRBD2
DNA: TGTGCCAGCAGTACTCCGACTAGCGGGAGCTCCTACGAGCAGTACTTC
CDR3: CASSTPTSGSSYEQYF

V: TRBV29-1
size: .
J: TRBJ2-3
D: TRBD2
DNA: TGCAGCGTCGGGACTAGCTCCCTTGCTAGCACAGATACGCAGTATTTT
CDR3: CSVGTSSLASTDTQYF

V: TRBV6-1
size: .
J: TRBJ1-2
D: .
DNA: TGTGCCAGCAGTGAAGCGGGCGGGTATGGCTACACCTTC
CDR3: CASSEAGGYGYTF

V: TRBV11-2
size: .
J: TRBJ1-5
D: .
DNA: TGTGCCAGCAGCTTAGGGAACGGGATCAATCAGCCCCAGCATTTT
CDR3: CASSLGNGINQPQHF

V: TRBV7-2
size: once
J: TRBJ1-5
D: TRBD1
DNA: TGTGCCAGCAGCTTAAGACAGGGGGACCAGCCCCAGCATTTT
CDR3: CASSLRQGDQPQHF